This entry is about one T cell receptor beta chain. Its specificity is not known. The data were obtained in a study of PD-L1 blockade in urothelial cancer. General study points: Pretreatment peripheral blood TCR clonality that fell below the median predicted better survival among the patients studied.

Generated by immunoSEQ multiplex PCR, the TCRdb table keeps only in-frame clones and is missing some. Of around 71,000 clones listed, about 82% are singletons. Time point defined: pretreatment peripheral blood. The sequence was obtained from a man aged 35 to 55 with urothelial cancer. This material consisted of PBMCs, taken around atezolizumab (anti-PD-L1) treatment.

The CDR3 loop reads CSVVASGRKSEQFF. Written as DNA, the CDR3 is TGCAGCGTTGTGGCTAGCGGGAGAAAGAGTGAGCAGTTCTTC. The chain couples TRBV29-1 to TRBJ2-1; 10 bases fit TRBD2. The CDR3 has 14 residues. The junction had 9 bases not matched to a gene; V was cut back by 4 bases and J by 9 bases. From germline, CDR1 is SQVTM and CDR2 ANQGSEA.